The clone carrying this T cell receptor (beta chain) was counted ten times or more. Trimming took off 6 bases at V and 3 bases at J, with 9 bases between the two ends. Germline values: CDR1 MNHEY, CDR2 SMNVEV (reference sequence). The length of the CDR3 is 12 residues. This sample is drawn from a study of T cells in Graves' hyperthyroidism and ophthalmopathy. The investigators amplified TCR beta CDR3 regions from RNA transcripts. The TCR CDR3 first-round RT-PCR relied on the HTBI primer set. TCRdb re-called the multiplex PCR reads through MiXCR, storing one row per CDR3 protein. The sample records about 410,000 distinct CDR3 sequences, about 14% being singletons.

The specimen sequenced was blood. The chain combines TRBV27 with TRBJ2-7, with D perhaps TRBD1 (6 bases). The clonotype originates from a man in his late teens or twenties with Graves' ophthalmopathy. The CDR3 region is CASRPRGYEQYF. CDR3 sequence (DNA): TGTGCCAGCAGACCCAGGGGCTACGAGCAGTACTTC.